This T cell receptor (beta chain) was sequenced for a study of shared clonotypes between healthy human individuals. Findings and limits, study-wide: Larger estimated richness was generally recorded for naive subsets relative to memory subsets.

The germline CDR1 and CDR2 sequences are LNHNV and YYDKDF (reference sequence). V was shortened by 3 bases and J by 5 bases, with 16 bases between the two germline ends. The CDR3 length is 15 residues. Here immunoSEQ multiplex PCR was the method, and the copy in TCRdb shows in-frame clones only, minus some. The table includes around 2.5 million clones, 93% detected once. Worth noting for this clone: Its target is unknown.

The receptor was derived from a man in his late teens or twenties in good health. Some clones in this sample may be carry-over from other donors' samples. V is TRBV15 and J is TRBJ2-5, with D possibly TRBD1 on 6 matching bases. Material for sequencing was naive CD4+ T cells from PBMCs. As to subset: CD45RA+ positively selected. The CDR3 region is CATSRGFEGDETQYF. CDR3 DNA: TGTGCCACCAGCAGGGGGTTTGAGGGGGATGAGACCCAGTACTTC.